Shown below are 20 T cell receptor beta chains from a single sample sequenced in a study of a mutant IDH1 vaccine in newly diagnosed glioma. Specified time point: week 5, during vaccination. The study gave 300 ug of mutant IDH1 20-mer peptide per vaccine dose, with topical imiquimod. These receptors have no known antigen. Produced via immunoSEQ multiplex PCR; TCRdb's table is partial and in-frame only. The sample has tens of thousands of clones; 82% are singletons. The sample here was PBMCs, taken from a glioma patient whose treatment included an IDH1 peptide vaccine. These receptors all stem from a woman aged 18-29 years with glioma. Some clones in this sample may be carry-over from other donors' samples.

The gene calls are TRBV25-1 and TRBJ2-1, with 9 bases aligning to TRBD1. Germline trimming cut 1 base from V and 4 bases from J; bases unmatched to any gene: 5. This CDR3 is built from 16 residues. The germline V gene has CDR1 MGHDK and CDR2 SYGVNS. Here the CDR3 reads CASSESAGTGYNEQFF. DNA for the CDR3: TGTGCCAGCAGTGAATCAGCTGGGACAGGGTACAATGAGCAGTTCTTC.

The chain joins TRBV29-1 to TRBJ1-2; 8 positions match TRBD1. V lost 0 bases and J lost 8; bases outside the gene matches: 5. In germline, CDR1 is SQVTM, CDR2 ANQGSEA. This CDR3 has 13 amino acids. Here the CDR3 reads CSVEESGGRGYTF. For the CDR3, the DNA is TGCAGCGTTGAAGAGTCAGGGGGCAGAGGCTACACCTTC.

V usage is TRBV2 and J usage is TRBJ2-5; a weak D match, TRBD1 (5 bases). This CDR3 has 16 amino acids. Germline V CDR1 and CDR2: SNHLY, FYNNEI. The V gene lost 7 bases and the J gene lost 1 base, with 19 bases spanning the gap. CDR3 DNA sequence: TGTGCCAGCAACGATGGGGTGACAGTAATCCAAGAGACCCAGTACTTC. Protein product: CASNDGVTVIQETQYF.

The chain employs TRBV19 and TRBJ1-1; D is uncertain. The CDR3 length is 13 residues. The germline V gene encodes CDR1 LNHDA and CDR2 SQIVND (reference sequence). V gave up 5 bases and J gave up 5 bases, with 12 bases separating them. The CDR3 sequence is CASSAGRWTEAFF. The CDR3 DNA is TGTGCCAGTAGTGCCGGGAGGTGGACTGAAGCTTTCTTT.

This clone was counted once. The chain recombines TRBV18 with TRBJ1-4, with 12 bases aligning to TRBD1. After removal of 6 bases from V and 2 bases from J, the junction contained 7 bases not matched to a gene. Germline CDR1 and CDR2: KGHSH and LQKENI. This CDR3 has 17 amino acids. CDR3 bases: TGTGCCAGCTCGCCGGGACAGGGGGCTAGGACTAATGAAAAACTGTTTTTT. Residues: CASSPGQGARTNEKLFF.

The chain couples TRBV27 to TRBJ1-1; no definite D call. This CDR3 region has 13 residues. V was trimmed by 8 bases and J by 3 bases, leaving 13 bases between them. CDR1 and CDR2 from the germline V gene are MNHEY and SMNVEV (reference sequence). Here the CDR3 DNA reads TGTGCCAGCGGTCGGGGTGCGGACACTGAAGCTTTCTTT. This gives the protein CASGRGADTEAFF.

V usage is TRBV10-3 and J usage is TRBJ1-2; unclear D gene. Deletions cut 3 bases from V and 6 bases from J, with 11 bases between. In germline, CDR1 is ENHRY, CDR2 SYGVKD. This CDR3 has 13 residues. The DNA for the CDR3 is TGTGCCATCAGTGACACCAATGGGAATGGCTACACCTTC. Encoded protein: CAISDTNGNGYTF.

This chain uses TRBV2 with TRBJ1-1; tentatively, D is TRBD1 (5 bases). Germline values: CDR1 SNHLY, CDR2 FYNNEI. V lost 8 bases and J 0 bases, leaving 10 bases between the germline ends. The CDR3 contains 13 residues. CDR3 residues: CASCREVNTEAFF. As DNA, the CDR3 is TGTGCCAGCTGCAGGGAAGTGAACACTGAAGCTTTCTTT.

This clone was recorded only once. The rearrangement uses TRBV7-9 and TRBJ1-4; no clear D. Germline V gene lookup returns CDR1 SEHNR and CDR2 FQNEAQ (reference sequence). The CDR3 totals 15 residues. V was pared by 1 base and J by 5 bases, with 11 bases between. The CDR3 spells CASSLGRARNEKLFF. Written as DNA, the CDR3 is TGTGCCAGCAGCTTAGGGCGGGCCCGGAATGAAAAACTGTTTTTT.

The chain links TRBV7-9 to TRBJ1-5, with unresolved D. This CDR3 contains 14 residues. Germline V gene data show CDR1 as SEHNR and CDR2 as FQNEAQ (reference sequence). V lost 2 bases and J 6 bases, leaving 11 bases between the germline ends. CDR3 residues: CASSLNERGQPQHF. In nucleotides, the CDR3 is TGTGCCAGCAGCTTAAATGAACGGGGTCAGCCCCAGCATTTT. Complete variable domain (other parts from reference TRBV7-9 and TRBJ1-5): DTGVSQNPRHKITKRGQNVTFRCDPISEHNRLYWYRQTLGQGPEFLTYFQNEAQLEKSRLLSDRFSAERPKGSFSTLEIQRTEQGDSAMYLCASSLNERGQPQHFGDGTRLSIL.

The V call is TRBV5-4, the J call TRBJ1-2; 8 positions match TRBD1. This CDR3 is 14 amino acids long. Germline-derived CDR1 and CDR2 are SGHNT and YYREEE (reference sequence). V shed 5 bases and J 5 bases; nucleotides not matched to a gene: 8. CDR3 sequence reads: CASRPGQGDYGYTF. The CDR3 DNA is TGTGCCAGCAGACCCGGACAGGGTGATTATGGCTACACCTTC.

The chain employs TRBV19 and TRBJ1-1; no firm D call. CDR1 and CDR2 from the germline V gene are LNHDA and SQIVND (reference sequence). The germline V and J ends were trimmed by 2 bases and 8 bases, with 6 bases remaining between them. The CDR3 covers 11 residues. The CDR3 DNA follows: TGTGCCAGTAGTATATACGGGGAAGCTTTCTTT. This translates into CASSIYGEAFF.

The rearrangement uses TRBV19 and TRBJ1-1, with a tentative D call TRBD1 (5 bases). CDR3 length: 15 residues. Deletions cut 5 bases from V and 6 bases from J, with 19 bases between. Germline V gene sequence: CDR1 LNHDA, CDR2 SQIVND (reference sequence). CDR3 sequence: CASSEQKGRLAEAFF. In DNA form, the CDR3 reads TGTGCCAGTAGTGAACAAAAGGGGAGGCTCGCTGAAGCTTTCTTT.

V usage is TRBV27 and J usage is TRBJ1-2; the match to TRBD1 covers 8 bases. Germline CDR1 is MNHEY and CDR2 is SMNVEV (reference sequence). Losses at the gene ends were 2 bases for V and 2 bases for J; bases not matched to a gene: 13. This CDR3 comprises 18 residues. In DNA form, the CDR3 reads TGTGCCAGCAGTTTAGGACAGGGTATCTACGGGGGGAACTATGGCTACACCTTC. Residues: CASSLGQGIYGGNYGYTF.

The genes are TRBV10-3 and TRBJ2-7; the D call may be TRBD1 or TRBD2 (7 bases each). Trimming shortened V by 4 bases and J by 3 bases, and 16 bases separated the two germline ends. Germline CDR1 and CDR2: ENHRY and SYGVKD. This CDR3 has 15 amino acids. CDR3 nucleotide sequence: TGTGCCATCAGTGGGTGGGCGGGGGACAGCTACGAGCAGTACTTC. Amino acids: CAISGWAGDSYEQYF.

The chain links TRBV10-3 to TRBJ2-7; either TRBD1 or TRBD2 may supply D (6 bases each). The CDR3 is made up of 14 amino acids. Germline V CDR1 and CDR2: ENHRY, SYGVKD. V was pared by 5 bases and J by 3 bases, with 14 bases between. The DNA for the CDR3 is TGTGCCATCAGTTCCCTCGGAGGGGGCTACGAGCAGTACTTC. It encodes CAISSLGGGYEQYF.

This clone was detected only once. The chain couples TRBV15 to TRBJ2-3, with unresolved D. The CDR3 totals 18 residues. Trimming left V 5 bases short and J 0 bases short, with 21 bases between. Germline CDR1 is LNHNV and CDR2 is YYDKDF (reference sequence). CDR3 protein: CATSEEEWWTISTDTQYF. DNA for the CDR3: TGTGCCACCAGCGAAGAGGAGTGGTGGACGATAAGCACAGATACGCAGTATTTT. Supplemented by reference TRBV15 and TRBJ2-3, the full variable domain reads DAMVIQNPRYQVTQFGKPVTLSCSQTLNHNVMYWYQQKSSQAPKLLFHYYDKDFNNEADTPDNFQSRRPNTSFCFLDIRSPGLGDTAMYLCATSEEEWWTISTDTQYFGPGTRLTVL.

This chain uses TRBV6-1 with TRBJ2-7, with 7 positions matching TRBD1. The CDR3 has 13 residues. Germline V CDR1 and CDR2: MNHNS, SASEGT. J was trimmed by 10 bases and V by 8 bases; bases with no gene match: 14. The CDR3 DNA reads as TGTGCCAGCGGGAATAGACAGGGACCCAAACAGTACTTC. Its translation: CASGNRQGPKQYF.

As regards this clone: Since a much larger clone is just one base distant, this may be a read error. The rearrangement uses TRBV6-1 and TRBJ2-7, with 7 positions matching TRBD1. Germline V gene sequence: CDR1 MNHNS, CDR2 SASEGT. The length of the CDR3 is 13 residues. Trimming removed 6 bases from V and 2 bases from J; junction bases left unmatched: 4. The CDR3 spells CASSAGTAYEQYF. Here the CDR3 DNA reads TGTGCCAGCAGCGCCGGGACAGCCTACGAGCAGTACTTC.

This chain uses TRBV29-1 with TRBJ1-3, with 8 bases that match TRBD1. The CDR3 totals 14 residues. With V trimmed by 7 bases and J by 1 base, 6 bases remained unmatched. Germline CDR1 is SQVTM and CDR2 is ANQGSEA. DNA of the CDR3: TGCAGCGGTACAGGACAGGGTTCTGGAAACACCATATATTTT. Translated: CSGTGQGSGNTIYF.